This TCR beta chain was obtained from a study of identical twins. Healthy Caucasians supplied all donations. Study conclusions and caveats: For out-of-frame alpha sequences shared by twins, low generation probability was in excess.

The CDR3 length is 14 residues. Per germline, CDR1 SGHRS and CDR2 YFSETQ. V was shortened by 5 bases and J by 2 bases, with 12 bases between the two germline ends. Via MiXCR, TCRdb re-called the 5' RACE reads, giving one row per CDR3 protein. The table shows about 450,000 distinct CDR3 sequences, with around 18% occurring only once. This clonotype was counted ten times or more. The antigen remains undetermined. The chain joins TRBV5-1 to TRBJ2-3, with D possibly TRBD2 on 6 matching bases. The material sequenced was naive T cells sorted from blood. The clonotype originates from a middle-aged man in good health. CDR3 in DNA: TGCGCCAGCAGTGGTGGGGGGTACACAGATACGCAGTATTTT. It translates to CASSGGGYTDTQYF.